Listed below are T cell receptor beta chains from one sample, sequenced in a study of vaccination and CD4 T cells after COVID-19. TCRdb reanalysed the PCR reads using MiXCR and keeps one entry per CDR3 protein. The sample yields over 10,000 distinct CDR3 sequences, 70% to 80% seen once. These receptors have no identified antigens. Source material: CD4+ T cells from blood, cultured in vitro. These receptors came from a human donor who had recovered from COVID-19. The CDR3 runs from the conserved cysteine through the conserved F or W. A D gene is named only where the DNA matches it firmly. The size of a clone is reported for some rows only, either as once, few or many, or as a class for expanded clones.

d_gene: .
abundance: .
v_gene: TRBV19
len: 15
j_gene: TRBJ2-1
CDR3aa: CASSNLTGTSNEQFF
CDR3nt: TGTGCCAGTAGTAACCTCACCGGGACGTCCAATGAGCAGTTCTTC

d_gene: .
abundance: .
v_gene: TRBV6-2/TRBV6-3
len: 14
j_gene: TRBJ1-1
CDR3aa: CASSYQVGNTEAFF
CDR3nt: TGTGCCAGCAGTTATCAGGTAGGGAACACTGAAGCTTTCTTT

d_gene: TRBD1
abundance: .
v_gene: TRBV6-1
len: 14
j_gene: TRBJ1-3
CDR3aa: CASSLTGVGNTIYF
CDR3nt: TGTGCCAGCAGTCTTACAGGGGTTGGAAACACCATATATTTT

d_gene: TRBD1
abundance: .
v_gene: TRBV7-9
len: 16
j_gene: TRBJ1-6
CDR3aa: CASSPGQGVNNSPLHF
CDR3nt: TGTGCCAGCAGCCCTGGACAGGGGGTCAATAATTCACCCCTCCACTTT

d_gene: .
abundance: .
v_gene: TRBV28
len: 13
j_gene: TRBJ1-5
CDR3aa: CASRDTNNQPQHF
CDR3nt: TGTGCCAGCCGGGACACCAACAATCAGCCCCAGCATTTT

d_gene: TRBD2
abundance: .
v_gene: TRBV7-8
len: 18
j_gene: TRBJ2-3
CDR3aa: CASSLARGASGNTDTQYF
CDR3nt: TGTGCCAGCAGCTTAGCGCGTGGGGCTAGCGGGAACACAGATACGCAGTATTTT

d_gene: TRBD2
abundance: few
v_gene: TRBV28
len: 17
j_gene: TRBJ2-5
CDR3aa: CASSLSGTSGTQETQYF
CDR3nt: TGTGCCAGCAGTCTCTCCGGGACTAGCGGGACTCAAGAGACCCAGTACTTC

d_gene: TRBD1
abundance: .
v_gene: TRBV4-1
len: 15
j_gene: TRBJ1-5
CDR3aa: CASSQGTGYNQPQHF
CDR3nt: TGCGCCAGCAGCCAAGGGACAGGTTACAATCAGCCCCAGCATTTT

d_gene: .
abundance: .
v_gene: TRBV6-1
len: 15
j_gene: TRBJ1-5
CDR3aa: CASSPGITVNQPQHF
CDR3nt: TGTGCCAGCAGCCCCGGGATAACAGTTAATCAGCCCCAGCATTTT

d_gene: .
abundance: .
v_gene: TRBV20-1
len: 16
j_gene: TRBJ1-2
CDR3aa: CSAPESGAGGWGGYTF
CDR3nt: TGCAGTGCTCCCGAATCGGGGGCCGGGGGTTGGGGAGGCTACACCTTC

d_gene: .
abundance: .
v_gene: TRBV2
len: 15
j_gene: TRBJ1-6
CDR3aa: CASSDRGGYNSPLHF
CDR3nt: TGTGCCAGCAGTGACCGGGGGGGCTATAATTCACCCCTCCACTTT

d_gene: .
abundance: .
v_gene: TRBV7-2
len: 14
j_gene: TRBJ2-2
CDR3aa: CASSLLVNTGELFF
CDR3nt: TGTGCCAGCAGCTTGCTGGTGAACACCGGGGAGCTGTTTTTT

d_gene: .
abundance: .
v_gene: TRBV7-8
len: 15
j_gene: TRBJ2-7
CDR3aa: CASSSVDPTPYEQYF
CDR3nt: TGTGCCAGCAGCTCAGTCGACCCAACTCCCTACGAGCAGTACTTC

d_gene: TRBD1
abundance: .
v_gene: TRBV29-1
len: 11
j_gene: TRBJ1-2
CDR3aa: CSGQQGAGYTF
CDR3nt: TGCAGCGGACAACAGGGGGCTGGCTACACCTTC

d_gene: .
abundance: .
v_gene: TRBV6-2/TRBV6-3
len: 14
j_gene: TRBJ1-5
CDR3aa: CASTQGGSTQPQHF
CDR3nt: TGTGCCAGCACCCAAGGAGGTTCCACTCAGCCCCAGCATTTT

d_gene: .
abundance: .
v_gene: TRBV7-8
len: 13
j_gene: TRBJ1-5
CDR3aa: CASSLQGGQPQHF
CDR3nt: TGTGCCAGCAGCTTACAGGGAGGTCAGCCCCAGCATTTT

d_gene: .
abundance: .
v_gene: TRBV28
len: 14
j_gene: TRBJ1-1
CDR3aa: CASSIAGILAEAFF
CDR3nt: TGTGCCAGCAGTATTGCAGGGATCCTCGCTGAAGCTTTCTTT

d_gene: .
abundance: .
v_gene: TRBV6-1
len: 20
j_gene: TRBJ1-5
CDR3aa: CASSRSGSEQYFGPGQPQHF
CDR3nt: .

d_gene: .
abundance: .
v_gene: TRBV7-9
len: 14
j_gene: TRBJ2-5
CDR3aa: CASSLPQGKETQYF
CDR3nt: TGTGCCAGCAGCTTGCCTCAGGGGAAGGAGACCCAGTACTTC

d_gene: .
abundance: .
v_gene: TRBV27
len: 16
j_gene: TRBJ1-3
CDR3aa: CASSLGQPDSGNTIYF
CDR3nt: TGTGCCAGCAGTCTAGGACAGCCGGATTCTGGAAACACCATATATTTT

d_gene: .
abundance: .
v_gene: TRBV30
len: 14
j_gene: TRBJ1-2
CDR3aa: CAWSATTTGNGYTF
CDR3nt: TGTGCCTGGAGTGCAACCACCACAGGGAATGGCTACACCTTC

d_gene: TRBD2
abundance: .
v_gene: TRBV7-2
len: 16
j_gene: TRBJ2-2
CDR3aa: CASSLVSGRATGELFF
CDR3nt: TGTGCCAGCAGCTTGGTGAGCGGGAGGGCCACCGGGGAGCTGTTTTTT

d_gene: .
abundance: .
v_gene: TRBV29-1
len: 12
j_gene: TRBJ2-6
CDR3aa: CSVGSGANVLTF
CDR3nt: TGCAGCGTTGGGTCTGGGGCCAACGTCCTGACTTTC

d_gene: .
abundance: .
v_gene: TRBV20-1
len: 16
j_gene: TRBJ2-7
CDR3aa: CSAGQGASGGAYEQYF
CDR3nt: TGCAGTGCTGGACAGGGGGCTAGCGGGGGAGCCTACGAGCAGTACTTC

d_gene: .
abundance: .
v_gene: TRBV25-1
len: 15
j_gene: TRBJ1-1
CDR3aa: CASSGYGRANTEAFF
CDR3nt: TGTGCCAGCAGTGGCTACGGCAGGGCGAACACTGAAGCTTTCTTT

d_gene: .
abundance: .
v_gene: TRBV28
len: 15
j_gene: TRBJ2-1
CDR3aa: CASSSEWGAYNEQFF
CDR3nt: TGTGCCAGCAGTTCCGAATGGGGGGCCTACAATGAGCAGTTCTTC

d_gene: .
abundance: .
v_gene: TRBV4-1
len: 14
j_gene: TRBJ1-2
CDR3aa: CASSQLGPYYGYTF
CDR3nt: TGCGCCAGCAGCCAATTAGGGCCATACTATGGCTACACCTTC

d_gene: .
abundance: .
v_gene: TRBV2
len: 13
j_gene: TRBJ1-2
CDR3aa: CASSEGPPRGYTF
CDR3nt: TGTGCCAGCAGTGAGGGTCCTCCTCGCGGCTACACCTTC

d_gene: TRBD2
abundance: .
v_gene: TRBV27
len: 17
j_gene: TRBJ2-7
CDR3aa: CASSFRGRGADSYEQYF
CDR3nt: TGTGCCAGCAGTTTTCGGGGGCGGGGGGCGGATTCCTACGAGCAGTACTTC

d_gene: .
abundance: few
v_gene: TRBV20-1
len: 15
j_gene: TRBJ1-6
CDR3aa: CSARAQPSYNSPLHF
CDR3nt: TGCAGTGCTAGAGCCCAGCCCTCCTATAATTCACCCCTCCACTTT

d_gene: .
abundance: .
v_gene: TRBV19
len: 14
j_gene: TRBJ2-3
CDR3aa: CASSIGTDTDTQYF
CDR3nt: TGTGCCAGTAGTATTGGGACGGACACAGATACGCAGTATTTT

d_gene: TRBD1
abundance: .
v_gene: TRBV28
len: 14
j_gene: TRBJ1-6
CDR3aa: CASSRDRANSPLHF
CDR3nt: TGTGCCAGCAGCCGGGACAGGGCTAATTCACCCCTCCACTTT

d_gene: .
abundance: .
v_gene: TRBV7-2
len: 14
j_gene: TRBJ1-1
CDR3aa: CASSSPGIRTEAFF
CDR3nt: TGTGCCAGCAGCTCCCCCGGCATAAGGACTGAAGCTTTCTTT

d_gene: .
abundance: .
v_gene: TRBV27
len: 15
j_gene: TRBJ1-1
CDR3aa: CASSLRGGMNTEAFF
CDR3nt: TGTGCCAGCAGTTTACGGGGGGGAATGAACACTGAAGCTTTCTTT

d_gene: .
abundance: .
v_gene: TRBV6-5
len: 15
j_gene: TRBJ1-1
CDR3aa: CASSYEPQTVRSAFF
CDR3nt: TGTGCCAGCAGTTACGAACCCCAGACAGTCAGATCAGCTTTCTTT

d_gene: .
abundance: .
v_gene: TRBV20-1
len: 15
j_gene: TRBJ1-6
CDR3aa: CSASARGYVNSPLHF
CDR3nt: TGCAGTGCTAGTGCCCGGGGTTATGTAAATTCACCCCTCCACTTT

d_gene: TRBD1
abundance: .
v_gene: TRBV20-1
len: 13
j_gene: TRBJ1-2
CDR3aa: CSAPDRANYGYTF
CDR3nt: TGCAGTGCCCCCGACAGGGCTAACTATGGCTACACCTTC

d_gene: .
abundance: .
v_gene: TRBV6-2/TRBV6-3
len: 14
j_gene: TRBJ2-7
CDR3aa: CASSYRERSYEQYF
CDR3nt: TGTGCCAGCAGTTACAGAGAGCGCTCCTACGAGCAGTACTTC

d_gene: TRBD1
abundance: .
v_gene: TRBV19
len: 15
j_gene: TRBJ1-5
CDR3aa: CASSSRGSPASPQHF
CDR3nt: TGTGCCAGCTCCTCCAGGGGGAGCCCGGCTTCGCCCCAGCATTTT

d_gene: .
abundance: few
v_gene: TRBV7-6
len: 15
j_gene: TRBJ1-2
CDR3aa: CASSPARAPNYGYTF
CDR3nt: TGTGCCAGCAGCCCCGCCCGGGCACCTAACTATGGCTACACCTTC

d_gene: TRBD1
abundance: .
v_gene: TRBV24-1
len: 21
j_gene: TRBJ1-2
CDR3aa: CATSDSDRLGPPGPLNYGYTF
CDR3nt: TGTGCCACCAGTGATTCGGACAGGTTAGGGCCCCCCGGGCCACTAAACTATGGCTACACCTTC

d_gene: .
abundance: .
v_gene: TRBV19
len: 14
j_gene: TRBJ2-7
CDR3aa: CASSTQGGVDEQYF
CDR3nt: TGTGCCAGTAGTACCCAGGGGGGAGTGGACGAGCAGTACTTC

d_gene: TRBD1
abundance: .
v_gene: TRBV24-1
len: 16
j_gene: TRBJ2-1
CDR3aa: CATSENKGALYNEQFF
CDR3nt: TGTGCCACCAGTGAAAACAAGGGGGCACTCTACAATGAGCAGTTCTTC

d_gene: TRBD1
abundance: .
v_gene: TRBV20-1
len: 13
j_gene: TRBJ1-1
CDR3aa: CSASQGAPDEAFF
CDR3nt: TGCAGTGCGTCCCAGGGGGCGCCGGATGAAGCTTTCTTT

d_gene: TRBD1
abundance: once
v_gene: TRBV6-5
len: 13
j_gene: TRBJ2-7
CDR3aa: CASSSGGVYEQYF
CDR3nt: TGTGCCAGCAGTTCAGGGGGTGTCTACGAGCAGTACTTC